Listed here are 27 T cell receptor beta chains from one sample, sequenced in a study of vaccination and CD4 T cells after COVID-19. The antigens for these receptors are not known. The treatment: roughly ten-day PBMC culture with coronavirus spike peptide pools or control peptides (ViraFEST assay). The Oncomine TCR Beta short-read assay was applied to DNA of cultured CD4+ T cells. TCRdb processed the PCR reads anew with MiXCR; each CDR3 protein has one entry. This sample yields a few thousand distinct CDR3 sequences, of which around 40% are seen a single time; about 40% belongs to the top ten. The sequencing used CD4+ T cells from blood, cultured in vitro, collected after SARS-CoV-2 vaccination. These receptors all come from a human donor who had recovered from COVID-19.

V gene TRBV5-6 combines with J gene TRBJ1-5; D gene unclear. The CDR3 consists of 15 residues. Trimming removed 0 bases from V and 1 base from J, with 8 bases in between. The germline V gene encodes CDR1 SGHDT and CDR2 YYEEEE. The CDR3 spells CASSLGQVSNQPQHF. The CDR3 bases are TGTGCCAGCAGCTTGGGCCAGGTGAGCAATCAGCCCCAGCATTTT.

This clonotype was seen a few times. The chain combines TRBV24-1 with TRBJ2-5; 9 bases line up with TRBD1. The trim removed 2 bases at V and 9 bases at J, leaving 0 bases unmatched. This CDR3 region has 12 residues. Looked up from germline, CDR1 is KGHDR and CDR2 is SFDVKD. DNA for the CDR3: TGTGCCACCAGTGATTACAGGGGGCCCCAGTACTTC. Translating it yields CATSDYRGPQYF.

This sequence joins TRBV19 and TRBJ1-6; 8 bases agree with TRBD1. Germline values: CDR1 LNHDA, CDR2 SQIVND (reference sequence). V was clipped by 7 bases and J by 9 bases; unmatched bases: 8. CDR3 length: 14 residues. This CDR3 reads CASTPGRGRSPLHF. CDR3 coding DNA: TGTGCCAGTACCCCGGGCAGGGGGCGTTCACCCCTCCACTTT. Full variable domain (missing parts from reference TRBV19 and TRBJ1-6): DGGITQSPKYLFRKEGQNVTLSCEQNLNHDAMYWYRQDPGQGLRLIYYSQIVNDFQKGDIAEGYSVSREKKESFPLTVTSAQKNPTAFYLCASTPGRGRSPLHFGNGTRLTVT.

The rearrangement joins TRBV18 to TRBJ1-1; D possibly corresponds to TRBD1 (5 bases). Trimming took off 6 bases at V and 2 bases at J, with 16 bases between the two ends. Germline V gene sequence: CDR1 KGHSH, CDR2 LQKENI. The length of the CDR3 is 15 residues. The DNA for the CDR3 is TGTGCCAGCTCCCCTCCCGGGACGGATAACACTGAAGCTTTCTTT. It encodes CASSPPGTDNTEAFF.

The V call is TRBV21-1, the J call TRBJ1-1; the DNA was not compared with TRBD1, the D call given in the table. TRBV21-1 has pseudogene status. The CDR3 spans 14 residues. CDR3 DNA: TGTGCCAGCAGCAGGAAGGGGACGGGCACTGAAGCTTTCTTT. Its translation: CASSRKGTGTEAFF.

This clonotype has just a few counts. The chain combines TRBV18 with TRBJ1-5; TRBD1 is a possible D gene (5 bases). CDR3 length: 13 amino acids. V shed 3 bases and J shed 5 bases, with 8 bases lying between them. The V gene's germline CDR1 is KGHSH and CDR2 LQKENI. The CDR3 sequence is CASSPQGDQPQHF. The CDR3 DNA sequence: TGTGCCAGCTCACCGCAGGGCGATCAGCCCCAGCATTTT.

The gene calls are TRBV12-3 or TRBV12-4 and TRBJ2-5; 7 bases map to TRBD2. This CDR3 is 14 amino acids long. V gave up 2 bases and J gave up 5 bases; unmatched junction bases: 5. The CDR3 bases are TGTGCCAGCAGTTTAAGGGAGGGCCGGGAGACCCAGTACTTC. Its translation: CASSLREGRETQYF.

The rearrangement joins TRBV24-1 to TRBJ2-5; D is ambiguous. CDR1 is KGHDR, CDR2 SFDVKD, per germline. The V gene lost 0 bases and the J gene lost 13 bases, with 11 bases spanning the gap. The CDR3 is 12 residues long. CDR3 in amino acids: CATSDLDHRRYF. Here the CDR3 DNA reads TGTGCCACCAGTGATTTGGACCACCGTCGGTACTTC.

This clonotype has a handful of counts. This rearrangement joins TRBV27 to TRBJ2-5; TRBD1 might be the D (6 bases). Germline V gives CDR1 MNHEY, CDR2 SMNVEV (reference sequence). This CDR3 has 15 residues. The V end lost 5 bases, the J end lost 4 bases, and 17 bases lay between the germline ends. This CDR3 reads CASSPRTDRGETQYF. CDR3 sequence (DNA): TGTGCCAGCAGTCCGCGGACAGATCGGGGAGAGACCCAGTACTTC.

This clonotype came up a few times. The rearrangement links TRBV9 to TRBJ2-5; 9 bases line up with TRBD2. With 4 bases clipped from V and 10 bases from J, the junction kept 11 bases outside the gene matches. The CDR3 runs 14 residues. From germline, CDR1 is SGDLS and CDR2 YYNGEE. The CDR3 is CASSSEPGLAIQYF. The CDR3 DNA sequence: TGTGCCAGCAGCTCTGAACCGGGACTAGCTATCCAGTACTTC.

The chain combines TRBV7-6 with TRBJ2-3; D is undetermined. Germline-derived CDR1 and CDR2 are SGHVS and FNYEAQ. Deletions cut 4 bases from V and 4 bases from J, with 12 bases between. CDR3 length: 14 amino acids. The CDR3 coding sequence is TGTGCCAGCAGCTCAGTTAACCCTCCAGATACGCAGTATTTT. Translating it yields CASSSVNPPDTQYF.

The chain is built from TRBV6-2 or TRBV6-3 and TRBJ2-4; perhaps TRBD1 as D (5 bases). This CDR3 has 15 amino acids. Germline V gene lookup returns CDR1 MNHEY and CDR2 SVGEGT. The ends were cut back, 6 bases at V and 0 bases at J, with 12 bases in the middle. The CDR3 sequence is CASSPDRIAKNIQYF. CDR3 DNA: TGTGCCAGCAGCCCCGACAGAATAGCCAAAAACATTCAGTACTTC.

The chain recombines TRBV4-1 with TRBJ1-6, with unresolved D. CDR3 length: 14 residues. The germline V gene has CDR1 MGHRA and CDR2 YSYEKL. V was cut by 3 bases and J by 4 bases, with 7 bases left in between. CDR3 region: CASSQSNYNSPLHF. The CDR3 DNA reads as TGCGCCAGCAGCCAGAGCAATTATAATTCACCCCTCCACTTT.

This clonotype was counted between two and nine times. V is TRBV29-1 and J is TRBJ1-1; maybe TRBD1 (6 bases). V lost 7 bases and J lost 3, with 15 bases in between. The CDR3 extends over 13 amino acids. Germline CDR1 is SQVTM and CDR2 is ANQGSEA. The CDR3 loop reads CSALGQGYTEAFF. CDR3 nucleotide sequence: TGCAGCGCCCTCGGGCAGGGGTACACTGAAGCTTTCTTT.

This chain joins TRBV5-1 and TRBJ1-1, with 7 bases lining up with TRBD1. The CDR3 spans 14 residues. The V and J ends lost 4 bases and 3 bases, in that order; junction bases with no gene match: 6. CDR1 is SGHRS, CDR2 YFSETQ, per germline. The CDR3 DNA reads as TGCGCCAGCAGCCGAGGGGGCGCGGACACTGAAGCTTTCTTT. It translates to CASSRGGADTEAFF. The whole variable domain, remainder taken from reference TRBV5-1 and TRBJ1-1, is KAGVTQTPRYLIKTRGQQVTLSCSPISGHRSVSWYQQTPGQGLQFLFEYFSETQRNKGNFPGRFSGRQFSNSRSEMNVSTLELGDSALYLCASSRGGADTEAFFGQGTRLTVV.

In its sample, this clonotype was seen a few times. The chain joins TRBV20-1 to TRBJ1-3, with 7 bases that match TRBD1. Trimming at V came to 5 bases and at J to 7 bases, leaving 2 bases not matched to a gene. The germline CDR1 and CDR2 sequences are DFQATT and SNEGSKA (reference sequence). The CDR3 spans 11 residues. The DNA of the CDR3 is TGCAGTGCTGACAGGGCTAACACCATATATTTT. Translation gives CSADRANTIYF.

V gene TRBV18 combines with J gene TRBJ2-2; 12 bases agree with TRBD2. Germline trimming cut 0 bases from V and 6 bases from J; bases unmatched to any gene: 5. Germline V gene data show CDR1 as KGHSH and CDR2 as LQKENI. The CDR3 spans 17 residues. The CDR3 spells CASSPPRLAGGPGELFF. DNA of the CDR3: TGTGCCAGCTCACCACCGCGGCTAGCGGGAGGGCCCGGGGAGCTGTTTTTT.

V is TRBV12-3 or TRBV12-4 and J is TRBJ1-5; tentatively, D is TRBD1 (5 bases). The CDR3 is 12 residues long. V gave up 3 bases and J gave up 8 bases, with 8 bases separating them. The CDR3 here is CASSLAREPQHF. In nucleotides, the CDR3 is TGTGCCAGCAGTTTGGCCAGGGAGCCCCAGCATTTT.

This clonotype was recorded a few times. The V call is TRBV20-1, the J call TRBJ2-7, with 7 bases matching TRBD2. CDR3 length: 16 amino acids. Germline CDR1 and CDR2: DFQATT and SNEGSKA (reference sequence). V lost 3 bases, J lost 0 bases, and 11 bases stayed unmatched. The CDR3 is CSASAGLAEFSYEQYF. CDR3 nucleotides: TGCAGTGCTAGCGCCGGGCTAGCGGAGTTCTCCTACGAGCAGTACTTC.

The chain uses TRBV7-8 and TRBJ2-3; D is tentatively TRBD1 or TRBD2 (5 bases each). In germline, CDR1 is SGHVS, CDR2 FQNEAQ. The CDR3 spans 15 residues. Trimming removed 5 bases at V and 4 bases at J, with 16 bases between. The CDR3 sequence is CASSRDARGADTQYF. The DNA for the CDR3 is TGTGCCAGCAGCCGGGACGCCCGAGGGGCAGATACGCAGTATTTT.

The rearrangement uses TRBV28 and TRBJ2-3, with a tentative D call TRBD1 (6 bases). Germline V lookup: CDR1 MDHEN, CDR2 SYDVKM. This CDR3 has 15 amino acids. Deletions cut 4 bases from V and 4 bases from J, with 15 bases between. CDR3 sequence: CASSSAWDTSDTQYF. The DNA of the CDR3 is TGTGCCAGCAGTTCGGCCTGGGACACCTCAGATACGCAGTATTTT.

This clonotype occurred a few times. One end of the junction fails to match germline, which may point to a read error. This chain links TRBV7-7 with TRBJ2-2, with D unresolved. The germline V gene encodes CDR1 SSHAT and CDR2 FNYEAQ (reference sequence). This CDR3 is built from 16 residues. In nucleotides, the CDR3 is TGTGCTAGCAGCTCCTTAGCCGGTACGAACACCGGGGAGCTGTTTTTT. It translates to CASSSLAGTNTGELFF.

This clonotype has only a few counts. V usage is TRBV15 and J usage is TRBJ2-1; D is tentatively TRBD1 or TRBD2 (5 bases each). There are 14 residues in the CDR3. Per the germline V gene, CDR1 is LNHNV and CDR2 is YYDKDF (reference sequence). The V end was cut by 11 bases, the J end by 4 bases, with 18 bases between. CDR3 in amino acids: CASSSPGRYNEQFF. The CDR3, as DNA: TGTGCCTCCTCTAGTCCGGGGCGATACAATGAGCAGTTCTTC. The full variable domain, completed using reference TRBV15 and TRBJ2-1, is DAMVIQNPRYQVTQFGKPVTLSCSQTLNHNVMYWYQQKSSQAPKLLFHYYDKDFNNEADTPDNFQSRRPNTSFCFLDIRSPGLGDTAMYLCASSSPGRYNEQFFGPGTRLTVL.

This clonotype has only a few counts. The gene calls are TRBV19 and TRBJ1-5; 9 bases fit TRBD1. The CDR3 is made up of 14 amino acids. V lost 7 bases, J lost 7 bases, and 8 bases stayed unmatched. The germline gives CDR1 LNHDA, CDR2 SQIVND (reference sequence). CDR3 amino acids: CASTPTGGGQPQHF. The CDR3 bases are TGTGCCAGTACACCGACAGGGGGAGGACAGCCCCAGCATTTT.

The gene calls are TRBV20-1 and TRBJ1-2, with D unresolved. CDR3 length: 11 residues. Germline CDR1 reads DFQATT; CDR2 reads SNEGSKA (reference sequence). The V and J ends lost 3 bases and 8 bases respectively, with 10 bases between them. The CDR3 nucleotides are TGCAGTGCTAGTGATTCAGTGGGCTACACCTTC. It encodes CSASDSVGYTF.

The rearrangement uses TRBV7-9 and TRBJ2-2; 7 nucleotides match TRBD1. The CDR3 consists of 14 residues. With 5 bases clipped from V and 7 bases from J, the junction kept 7 bases outside the gene matches. Per the germline V gene, CDR1 is SEHNR and CDR2 is FQNEAQ (reference sequence). The DNA of the CDR3 is TGTGCCAGCAGCGCCCGACAGGGCATCGGGGAGCTGTTTTTT. Translating it yields CASSARQGIGELFF.

The chain is built from TRBV24-1 and TRBJ2-5; 10 bases are shared with TRBD1. The CDR3 extends over 16 amino acids. With V trimmed by 5 bases and J by 1 base, 6 bases remained unmatched. Germline V gene data show CDR1 as KGHDR and CDR2 as SFDVKD. Here the CDR3 DNA reads TGTGCCACCAGTGTGCCCGGGACAGGGGTCCAAGAGACCCAGTACTTC. This codes for CATSVPGTGVQETQYF.